The 11 T cell receptor beta chains given below trace back to one sample, sequenced in a study of spatial heterogeneity in lung cancer. Each CDR3 protein is one row after TCRdb ran MiXCR on the 5' RACE reads. The sample consists of a few thousand distinct CDR3 sequences, 7.5% to 10% of them appearing once. The time point: sample taken at primary tumor resection. This specimen consisted of normal lung tissue next to the tumor, obtained at surgery. The receptors stem from a male donor with early-stage non-small cell lung cancer.

Judged by abundance, this clonotype is medium-sized (0.01 to 0.1%). This chain uses TRBV11-2 with TRBJ2-3; D remains ambiguous. The V end lost 5 bases, the J end lost 3 bases, and 6 bases lay between the germline ends. The CDR3 runs to 12 residues. The germline CDR1 and CDR2 sequences are SGHAT and FQNNGV. The CDR3 here is CASSAGTDTQYF. DNA of the CDR3: TGTGCCAGCAGCGCTGGGACAGATACGCAGTATTTT.

In its sample, this clonotype is medium-sized. This chain uses TRBV5-6 with TRBJ2-3; 7 bases are shared with TRBD1. The J segment lost 4 bases and the V segment lost 4 bases, leaving 9 bases of the junction unmatched. CDR1 is SGHDT and CDR2 is YYEEEE in the germline V gene. There are 15 residues in the CDR3. The CDR3 reads CASSVLNRGADTQYF. As DNA, the CDR3 is TGTGCCAGCAGCGTCCTAAACAGGGGAGCAGATACGCAGTATTTT.

This chain links TRBV5-5 with TRBJ2-5; TRBD2 is a possible D gene (5 bases). The CDR3 sequence is 14 residues long. Germline CDR1 is SGHKS and CDR2 is YYEKEE (reference sequence). V was shortened by 0 bases and J by 2 bases, with 8 bases between the two germline ends. The DNA of the CDR3 is TGTGCCAGCAGCTTGGCTCTAGCTCAAGAGACCCAGTACTTC. The encoded protein is CASSLALAQETQYF.

This clonotype is judged medium-sized. The chain joins TRBV6-2 or TRBV6-3 to TRBJ1-6, with D perhaps TRBD1 (6 bases). Trimming took 6 bases from V and 7 from J, leaving 13 bases between them. The CDR3 runs to 14 residues. Germline V gives CDR1 MNHEY, CDR2 SVGEGT. Here the CDR3 reads CASRAGQANSPLHF. The CDR3 DNA sequence: TGTGCCAGCAGAGCGGGACAAGCCAATTCACCCCTCCACTTT.

This clonotype is medium-sized within its sample. V usage is TRBV6-6 and J usage is TRBJ2-5; D gene ambiguous. V lost 7 bases, J lost 1 base, and 19 bases lay in between. This CDR3 has 16 residues. CDR1 is MNHNY, CDR2 SVGAGI, per germline (reference sequence). This CDR3 is CASMFTWATPQETQYF. The CDR3 bases are TGTGCCAGCATGTTTACGTGGGCCACCCCCCAAGAGACCCAGTACTTC.

This clonotype showed up many times. J is TRBJ2-4 and V is TRBV29-1; D is perhaps TRBD1 or TRBD2 (5 bases each). Germline V lookup: CDR1 SQVTM, CDR2 ANQGSEA. V was clipped by 6 bases and J by 0 bases, with 15 bases between them. This CDR3 spans 15 amino acids. This chain's CDR3 is CSVRGQGLAKNIQYF. The CDR3 DNA reads TGCAGCGTCCGGGGTCAGGGATTAGCCAAAAACATTCAGTACTTC.

This clonotype is medium-sized within its sample. This rearrangement joins TRBV2 to TRBJ2-7; 10 positions match TRBD2. The V gene end was trimmed by 9 bases and the J gene end by 1 base; junction bases not matched to a gene: 9. The CDR3 consists of 15 residues. Germline CDR1 SNHLY, CDR2 FYNNEI. CDR3 residues: CARSGASGGSYEQYF. The CDR3, as DNA: TGTGCCAGATCAGGGGCTAGCGGGGGATCCTACGAGCAGTACTTC.

This chain connects TRBV27 to TRBJ1-5, with D unclear. The CDR3 loop spans 14 amino acids. CDR1 is MNHEY and CDR2 is SMNVEV in the germline V gene (reference sequence). V was clipped by 5 bases and J by 4 bases, with 12 bases between them. The CDR3 DNA sequence: TGTGCCAGCAGTCATCAGGTGACTAATCAGCCCCAGCATTTT. Translating gives CASSHQVTNQPQHF.

The chain combines TRBV24-1 with TRBJ2-5, with TRBD1 matching over 7 bases. The trim removed 3 bases at V and 3 bases at J, leaving 3 bases unmatched. The CDR3 runs to 14 residues. Germline-derived CDR1 and CDR2 are KGHDR and SFDVKD. CDR3 DNA: TGTGCCACCAGTGATGTTACAGGGGAAGAGACCCAGTACTTC. Protein sequence: CATSDVTGEETQYF.

This clonotype is judged medium-sized. The V call is TRBV28, the J call TRBJ2-7, with 8 bases fitting TRBD1. The CDR3 loop spans 14 amino acids. With V trimmed by 6 bases and J by 1 base, 5 bases remained unmatched. Germline loops: CDR1 MDHEN, CDR2 SYDVKM. CDR3 bases: TGTGCCAGCAGCACTGGACAGGGTTCCTACGAGCAGTACTTC. This translates into CASSTGQGSYEQYF.

In its sample, this clonotype ranks as medium-sized. One end of the junction varies from germline; a read error may be responsible. The genes are TRBV7-6 and TRBJ2-1; D is undetermined. The CDR3 loop spans 15 amino acids. The germline V gene has CDR1 SGHVS and CDR2 FNYEAQ. The CDR3 region has the DNA TGTGCCAGCAGCTTGATACTAAGCTCCCACAATGAGCAGTTCTTC. Residues: CASSLILSSHNEQFF.